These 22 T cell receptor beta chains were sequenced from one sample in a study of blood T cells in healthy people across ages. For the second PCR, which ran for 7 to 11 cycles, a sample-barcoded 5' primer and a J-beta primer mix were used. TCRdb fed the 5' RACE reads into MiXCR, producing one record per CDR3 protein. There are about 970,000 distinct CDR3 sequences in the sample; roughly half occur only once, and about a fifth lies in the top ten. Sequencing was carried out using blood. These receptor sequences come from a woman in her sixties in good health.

CDR3 nucleotides: TGTGCCAGCAGCTCGGACAGAAGGAACTATGGCTACACCTTC. This translates into CASSSDRRNYGYTF. J is TRBJ1-2 and V is TRBV7-9; maybe TRBD1 (6 bases). The germline V gene has CDR1 SEHNR and CDR2 FQNEAQ (reference sequence). Trimming took off 4 bases at V and 2 bases at J, with 11 bases between the two ends. The CDR3 totals 14 residues.

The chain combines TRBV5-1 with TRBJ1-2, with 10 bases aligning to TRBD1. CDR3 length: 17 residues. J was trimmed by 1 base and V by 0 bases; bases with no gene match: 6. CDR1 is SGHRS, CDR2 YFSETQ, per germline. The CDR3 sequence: CASSLDGTGDGNYGYTF. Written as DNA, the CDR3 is TGCGCCAGCAGCTTGGACGGGACAGGGGATGGTAACTATGGCTACACCTTC.

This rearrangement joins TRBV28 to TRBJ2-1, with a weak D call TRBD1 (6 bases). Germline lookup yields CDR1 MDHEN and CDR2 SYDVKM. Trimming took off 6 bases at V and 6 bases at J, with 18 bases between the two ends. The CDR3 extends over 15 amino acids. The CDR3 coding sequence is TGTGCCAGCAGAACCACAGGGCCCCGGTTCAATGAGCAGTTCTTC. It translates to CASRTTGPRFNEQFF.

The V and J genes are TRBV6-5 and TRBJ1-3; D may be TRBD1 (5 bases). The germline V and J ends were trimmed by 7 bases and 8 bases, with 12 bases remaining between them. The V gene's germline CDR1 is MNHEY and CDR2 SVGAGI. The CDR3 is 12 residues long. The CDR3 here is CASKGARDTIYF. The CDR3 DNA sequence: TGTGCCAGCAAAGGGGCGCGGGACACCATATATTTT.

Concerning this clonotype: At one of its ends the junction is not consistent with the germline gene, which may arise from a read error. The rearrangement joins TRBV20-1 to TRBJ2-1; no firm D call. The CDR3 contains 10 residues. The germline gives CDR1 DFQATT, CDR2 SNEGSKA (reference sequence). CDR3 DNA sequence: TGCAGGGCTACCTACAATGAGCAGTTCTTC. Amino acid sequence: CRATYNEQFF.

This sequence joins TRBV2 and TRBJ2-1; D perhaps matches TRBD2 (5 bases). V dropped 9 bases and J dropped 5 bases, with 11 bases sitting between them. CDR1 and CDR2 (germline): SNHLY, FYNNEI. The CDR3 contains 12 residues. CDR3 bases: TGTGCCAGACTTAGCGCCCACAATGAGCAGTTCTTC. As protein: CARLSAHNEQFF. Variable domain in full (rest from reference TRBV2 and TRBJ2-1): EPEVTQTPSHQVTQMGQEVILRCVPISNHLYFYWYRQILGQKVEFLVSFYNNEISEKSEIFDDQFSVERPDGSNFTLKIRSTKLEDSAMYFCARLSAHNEQFFGPGTRLTVL.

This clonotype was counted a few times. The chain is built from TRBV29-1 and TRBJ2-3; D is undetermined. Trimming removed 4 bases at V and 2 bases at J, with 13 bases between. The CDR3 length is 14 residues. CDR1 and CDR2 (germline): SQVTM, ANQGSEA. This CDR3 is CSVGGSPITDTQYF. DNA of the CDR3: TGCAGCGTTGGGGGTAGCCCTATCACAGATACGCAGTATTTT.

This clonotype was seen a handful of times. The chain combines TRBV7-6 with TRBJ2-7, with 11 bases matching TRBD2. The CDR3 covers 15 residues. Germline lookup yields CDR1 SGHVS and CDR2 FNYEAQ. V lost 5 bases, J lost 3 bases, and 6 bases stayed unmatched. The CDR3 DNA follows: TGTGCCAGCAGCCCCGGACTAGCGGGCATCTACGAGCAGTACTTC. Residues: CASSPGLAGIYEQYF.

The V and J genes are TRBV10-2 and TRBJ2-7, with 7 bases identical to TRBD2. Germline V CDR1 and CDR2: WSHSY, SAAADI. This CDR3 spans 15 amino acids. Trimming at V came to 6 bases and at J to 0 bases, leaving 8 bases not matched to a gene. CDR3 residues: CASRGHTSDSYEQYF. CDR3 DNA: TGCGCCAGCAGGGGTCATACTAGCGACTCCTACGAGCAGTACTTC.

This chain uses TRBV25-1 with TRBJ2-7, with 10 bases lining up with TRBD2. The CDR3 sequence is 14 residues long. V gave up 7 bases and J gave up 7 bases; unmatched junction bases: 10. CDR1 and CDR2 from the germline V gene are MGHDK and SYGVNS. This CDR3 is CASTHSGRTWEQYF. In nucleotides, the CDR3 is TGTGCCAGCACCCATAGCGGGAGGACATGGGAGCAGTACTTC.

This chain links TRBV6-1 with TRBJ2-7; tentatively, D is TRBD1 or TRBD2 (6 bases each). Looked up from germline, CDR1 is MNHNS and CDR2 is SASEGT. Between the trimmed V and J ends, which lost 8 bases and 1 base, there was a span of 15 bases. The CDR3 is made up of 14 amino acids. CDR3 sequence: CASEGTGTSYEQYF. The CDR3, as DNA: TGTGCCAGCGAAGGAACAGGGACTTCCTACGAGCAGTACTTC.

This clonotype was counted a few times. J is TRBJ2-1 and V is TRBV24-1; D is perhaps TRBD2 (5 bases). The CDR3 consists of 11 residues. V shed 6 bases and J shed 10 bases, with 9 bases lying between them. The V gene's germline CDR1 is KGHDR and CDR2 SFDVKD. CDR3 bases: TGTGCCACCAGTCATCGAGGGGAGCAGTTCTTC. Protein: CATSHRGEQFF.

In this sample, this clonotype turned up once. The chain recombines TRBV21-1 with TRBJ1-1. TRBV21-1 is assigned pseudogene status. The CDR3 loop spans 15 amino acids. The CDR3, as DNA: TGTGCCAGCAGCAAACTCGGAGGGATCAACACTGAAGCTTTCTTT. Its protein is CASSKLGGINTEAFF.

CDR3 sequence: CASSPWTLSYNEQFF. CDR3 nucleotides: TGTGCCAGCAGCCCTTGGACTTTGTCCTACAATGAGCAGTTCTTC. This rearrangement joins TRBV3-1 to TRBJ2-1; D is possibly TRBD2 (5 bases). This CDR3 is built from 15 residues. Deletions cut 4 bases from V and 1 base from J, with 11 bases between. CDR1 is LGHDT, CDR2 YNNKEL, per germline (reference sequence).

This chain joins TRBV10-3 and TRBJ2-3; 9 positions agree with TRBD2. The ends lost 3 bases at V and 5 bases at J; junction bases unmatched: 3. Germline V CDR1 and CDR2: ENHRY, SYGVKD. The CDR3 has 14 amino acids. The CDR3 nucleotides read TGTGCCATCAGTGATAGCGGGAGTGTAGATACGCAGTATTTT. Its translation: CAISDSGSVDTQYF.

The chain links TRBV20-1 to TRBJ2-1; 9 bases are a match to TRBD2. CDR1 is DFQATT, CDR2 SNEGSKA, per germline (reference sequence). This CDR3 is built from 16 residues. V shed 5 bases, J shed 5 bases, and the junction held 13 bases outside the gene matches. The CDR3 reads CSAPDPTGLANNEQFF. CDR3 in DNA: TGCAGTGCTCCAGACCCGACGGGACTAGCCAACAATGAGCAGTTCTTC.

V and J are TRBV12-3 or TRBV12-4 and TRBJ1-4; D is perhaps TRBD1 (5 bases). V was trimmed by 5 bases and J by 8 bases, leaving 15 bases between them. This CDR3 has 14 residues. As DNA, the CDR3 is TGTGCCAGCAGTCCCCCCAGGGATAGGGAAAAACTGTTTTTT. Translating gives CASSPPRDREKLFF.

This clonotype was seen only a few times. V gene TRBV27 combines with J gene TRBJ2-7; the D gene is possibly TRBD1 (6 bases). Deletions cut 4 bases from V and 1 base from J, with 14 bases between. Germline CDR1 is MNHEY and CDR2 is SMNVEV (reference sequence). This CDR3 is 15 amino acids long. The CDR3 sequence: CASSWDNQGSYEQYF. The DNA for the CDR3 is TGTGCCAGCAGTTGGGACAACCAGGGGTCCTACGAGCAGTACTTC.

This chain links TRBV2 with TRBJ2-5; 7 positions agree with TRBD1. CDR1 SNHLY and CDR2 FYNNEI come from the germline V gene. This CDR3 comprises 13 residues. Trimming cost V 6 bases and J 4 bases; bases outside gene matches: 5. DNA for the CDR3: TGTGCCAGCAGCGACAGGGTGAGAGAGACCCAGTACTTC. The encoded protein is CASSDRVRETQYF.

The chain's CDR3 is CASSQAGAAMNTEAFF. The CDR3 region has the DNA TGTGCCAGCAGCCAGGCCGGGGCGGCCATGAACACTGAAGCTTTCTTT. The chain is built from TRBV4-2 and TRBJ1-1, with D possibly being TRBD1 (5 bases). V dropped 3 bases and J dropped 0 bases, with 14 bases sitting between them. Looked up from germline, CDR1 is LGHNA and CDR2 is YNFKEQ. The length of the CDR3 is 16 residues.

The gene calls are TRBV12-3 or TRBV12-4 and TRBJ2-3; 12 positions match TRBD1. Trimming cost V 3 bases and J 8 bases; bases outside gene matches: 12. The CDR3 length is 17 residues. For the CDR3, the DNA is TGTGCCAGCAGTTTGGCCCCGGGACAGGGGGCTTTAGGTACGCAGTATTTT. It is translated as CASSLAPGQGALGTQYF.

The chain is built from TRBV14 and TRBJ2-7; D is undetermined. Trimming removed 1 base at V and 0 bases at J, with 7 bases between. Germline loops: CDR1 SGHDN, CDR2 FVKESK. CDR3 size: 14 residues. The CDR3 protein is CASSQGAYSYEQYF. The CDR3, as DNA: TGTGCCAGCAGCCAAGGGGCGTACTCCTACGAGCAGTACTTC.